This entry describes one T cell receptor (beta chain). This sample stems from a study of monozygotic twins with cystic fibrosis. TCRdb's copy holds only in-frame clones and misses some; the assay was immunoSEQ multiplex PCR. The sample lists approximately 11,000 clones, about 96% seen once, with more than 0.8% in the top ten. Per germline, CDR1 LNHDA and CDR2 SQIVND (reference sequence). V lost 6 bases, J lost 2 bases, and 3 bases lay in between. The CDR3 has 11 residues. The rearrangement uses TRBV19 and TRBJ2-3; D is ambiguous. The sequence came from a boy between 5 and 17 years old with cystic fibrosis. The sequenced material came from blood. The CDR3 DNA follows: TGTGCCAGTAGAAACACAGATACGCAGTATTTT. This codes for CASRNTDTQYF. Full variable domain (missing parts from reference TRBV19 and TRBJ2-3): DGGITQSPKYLFRKEGQNVTLSCEQNLNHDAMYWYRQDPGQGLRLIYYSQIVNDFQKGDIAEGYSVSREKKESFPLTVTSAQKNPTAFYLCASRNTDTQYFGPGTRLTVL.